This is a list of T cell receptor beta chains from one sample in a study of cytomegalovirus exposure and HLA in healthy donors. TCRdb keeps only in-frame clones here, not all; method: immunoSEQ multiplex PCR. Of more than 70,000 clones listed, 85% to 95% are singletons. Sequencing used PBMCs. The receptor source for this set is a woman aged 18-29 years in good health and CMV-seronegative. Each CDR3 is given with its conserved first and last residue. D genes are given only for firm matches. For some rows the clone size is stated as once, few or many, or as a class when expanded; others skip it.

abundance	d_gene	v_gene	j_gene	CDR3aa	CDR3nt
NA	TRBD2	TRBV28	TRBJ2-1	CASTPSGRRVNEQFF	TGTGCCAGCACCCCTAGCGGGAGGAGAGTAAATGAGCAGTTCTTC
NA	TRBD1	TRBV5-1	TRBJ1-2	CASSLETGVNYGYTF	TGCGCCAGCAGCTTGGAGACAGGGGTTAACTATGGCTACACCTTC
NA	TRBD1	TRBV10-2	TRBJ1-1	CASSIGTGVWNTEAFF	TGCGCCAGCAGTATTGGGACAGGGGTATGGAACACTGAAGCTTTCTTT
NA	TRBD2	TRBV27	TRBJ2-7	CASSLLLAENYEQYF	TGTGCCAGCAGTTTATTACTAGCGGAGAATTACGAGCAGTACTTC
once	NA	TRBV5-8	TRBJ1-5	CASSLDEWSQPQHF	TGTGCCAGCAGCCTGGACGAGTGGAGTCAGCCCCAGCATTTT
NA	NA	TRBV7-8	TRBJ1-3	CASSGRHNSGNTIYF	TGTGCCAGCAGCGGCCGACACAACTCTGGAAACACCATATATTTT
NA	TRBD2	TRBV4-2	TRBJ2-3	CASSQALAGGTDTQYF	TGTGCCAGCAGCCAAGCCCTAGCGGGGGGCACAGATACGCAGTATTTT
NA	NA	TRBV28	TRBJ2-1	CASTALVSHEQFF	TGTGCCAGCACGGCACTAGTGTCGCATGAGCAGTTCTTC
few	NA	TRBV6-1	TRBJ1-5	CASSEFGDNNQPQHF	TGTGCCAGCAGTGAGTTCGGGGACAACAATCAGCCCCAGCATTTT
NA	NA	TRBV6-5	TRBJ1-6	CASRRQVRNSPLHF	TGTGCCAGCAGGAGACAGGTCAGAAATTCACCCCTCCACTTT
NA	TRBD1	TRBV28	TRBJ1-2	CASSSPTQGVRSYTF	TGTGCCAGCAGTTCCCCAACTCAGGGGGTAAGGAGCTACACCTTC
NA	NA	TRBV27	TRBJ2-7	CASRDSYEQYF	TGTGCCAGCAGGGACAGCTACGAGCAGTACTTC
NA	TRBD2	TRBV15	TRBJ2-7	CATSRGLGGTSEQYF	TGTGCCACCAGCAGAGGGCTGGGGGGGACCTCCGAGCAGTACTTC
NA	NA	TRBV7-3	TRBJ1-2	CASSLRADYGYTF	TGTGCCAGCAGCCTCAGGGCTGACTATGGCTACACCTTC
NA	NA	TRBV23-1	TRBJ2-3	CASSQSWTEKRYSTDTQYF	TGCGCCAGCAGTCAGTCCTGGACAGAAAAACGATATAGCACAGATACGCAGTATTTT
NA	NA	TRBV9	TRBJ1-2	CASSVGQGDYGYTF	TGTGCCAGCAGCGTAGGGCAAGGGGACTATGGCTACACCTTC
NA	TRBD1	TRBV7-8	TRBJ2-5	CASSHKRDREETQYF	TGTGCCAGCAGCCATAAACGGGACAGGGAGGAGACCCAGTACTTC
NA	TRBD1	TRBV6-1	TRBJ1-6	CASSEVDRDYSPLHF	TGTGCCAGCAGTGAAGTAGACAGGGATTATTCACCCCTCCACTTT
NA	TRBD1	TRBV19	TRBJ2-5	CASSVTGGRETQYF	TGTGCCAGTAGTGTGACAGGGGGGAGGGAGACCCAGTACTTC
NA	NA	TRBV2	TRBJ2-3	CASSTGVYTQYF	TGTGCCAGCAGTACGGGGGTTTATACGCAGTATTTT
NA	NA	TRBV7-9	TRBJ2-7	CASSLDRLREQYF	TGTGCCAGCAGCTTAGACAGGTTACGGGAGCAGTACTTC
NA	TRBD1	TRBV2	TRBJ2-7	CASSATDGTGPYEQYF	TGTGCCAGCAGTGCCACAGACGGGACAGGACCCTACGAGCAGTACTTC
NA	TRBD2	TRBV2	TRBJ2-2	CASSETSGPKGELFF	TGTGCCAGCAGTGAGACTAGCGGGCCGAAAGGGGAGCTGTTTTTT
NA	TRBD1	TRBV6-6	TRBJ1-1	CASSYAQGAEAFF	TGTGCCAGCAGTTACGCACAGGGGGCTGAAGCTTTCTTT
NA	NA	TRBV28	TRBJ2-1	CASSPPAAYNEQFF	TGTGCCAGCAGCCCCCCCGCGGCCTACAATGAGCAGTTCTTC
once	NA	TRBV11-3	TRBJ2-3	CASSLGALVTDTQYF	TGTGCCAGCAGCTTAGGGGCTCTTGTCACAGATACGCAGTATTTT
NA	NA	TRBV2	TRBJ1-5	CASSHDGNQPQHF	TGTGCCAGCAGTCACGACGGGAATCAGCCCCAGCATTTT
NA	NA	TRBV15	TRBJ1-2	CATSRDRSNGYTF	TGTGCCACCAGCAGAGATAGATCAAACGGCTACACCTTC
once	TRBD1	TRBV5-1	TRBJ2-4	CASSLTGQGALWNIQYF	TGCGCCAGCAGCTTGACGGGACAGGGGGCCCTATGGAACATTCAGTACTTC
NA	NA	TRBV9	TRBJ2-1	CASSGLSPGVNEQFF	TGTGCCAGCAGCGGACTTTCCCCAGGGGTCAATGAGCAGTTCTTC